The 27 T cell receptor beta chains below were found in one sample sequenced in a study of T cells in Graves' hyperthyroidism and ophthalmopathy. Researchers took RNA transcripts and amplified the TCR beta CDR3 regions from them. HTBI primers were employed in a first-round RT-PCR of the TCR CDR3. TCRdb redid the calling of the multiplex PCR reads with MiXCR, one entry per CDR3 protein. The table includes roughly 570,000 distinct CDR3 sequences, around 45% detected once. The sample was peripheral blood or thyroid tissue (not recorded which). The source of these receptors is an adult woman with Graves' disease, either hyperthyroidism or ophthalmopathy (not recorded which).

Ten or more counts support this clonotype. This chain connects TRBV25-1 to TRBJ2-1; D not certain. V dropped 1 base and J dropped 2 bases, with 9 bases sitting between them. Germline V CDR1 and CDR2: MGHDK, SYGVNS. This CDR3 contains 15 residues. The CDR3 DNA reads as TGTGCCAGCAGTGAATCTGGAAGAACCTACAATGAGCAGTTCTTC. Translating it yields CASSESGRTYNEQFF.

In its sample, this clonotype was seen many times. The chain links TRBV7-2 to TRBJ2-7; possibly TRBD2 for D (6 bases). Trimming cost V 2 bases and J 1 base, with 27 bases left between them. CDR3 length equals 20 residues. In germline, CDR1 is SGHTA, CDR2 FQGNSA. CDR3 loop: CASSLRYVVSGRYASYEQYF. The CDR3 DNA reads TGTGCCAGCAGCTTACGCTACGTAGTTAGCGGACGATACGCGTCCTACGAGCAGTACTTC.

This chain joins TRBV7-6 and TRBJ2-6; 9 bases are a match to TRBD2. Germline trimming cut 3 bases from V and 16 bases from J; bases unmatched to any gene: 4. CDR1 and CDR2 (germline): SGHVS, FNYEAQ. The CDR3 length is 12 residues. The DNA for the CDR3 is TGTGCCAGCAGCTTGGGAGCGGGAGGACTGACTTTC. This sequence encodes CASSLGAGGLTF.

V gene TRBV28 combines with J gene TRBJ1-5; unclear D gene. The CDR3 loop spans 15 amino acids. Germline-derived CDR1 and CDR2 are MDHEN and SYDVKM. With 1 base removed from V and 3 bases from J, the gap between germline ends came to 10 bases. The CDR3 coding sequence is TGTGCCAGCAGTTTATCTAGGCAGTACAATCAGCCCCAGCATTTT. It is translated as CASSLSRQYNQPQHF.

This clonotype was detected many times. This chain links TRBV9 with TRBJ1-5; D is perhaps TRBD1 (5 bases). The ends were cut back, 4 bases at V and 9 bases at J, with 20 bases in the middle. CDR1 and CDR2 (germline): SGDLS, YYNGEE. This CDR3 has 15 residues. The CDR3 nucleotides read TGTGCCAGCAGCCCATCCCCGACAGACTCAGGGCCCCAGCATTTT. Its translation: CASSPSPTDSGPQHF.

V and J are TRBV7-2 and TRBJ2-5; a weak D match, TRBD1 (5 bases). The CDR3 is 14 residues long. Germline loops: CDR1 SGHTA, CDR2 FQGNSA. V was trimmed by 5 bases and J by 2 bases, leaving 12 bases between them. In nucleotides, the CDR3 is TGTGCCAGCAGCCAAATCAGGGATCAAGAGACCCAGTACTTC. It is translated as CASSQIRDQETQYF.

At least ten counts were recorded for this clonotype. Relative to the germline gene, one junction end is altered; a read error may explain this. The chain employs TRBV6-1 and TRBJ2-5, with D perhaps TRBD1 (5 bases). The CDR3 sequence is 15 residues long. The germline CDR1 and CDR2 sequences are MNHNS and SASEGT. The CDR3 bases are TGCGCTCTGGGGCCGGGCGACTCTTCACAAGAGACCCAGTACTTC. Encoded protein: CALGPGDSSQETQYF.

About this clonotype: The junction differs from germline at one of its ends, possibly a read error. The rearrangement joins TRBV4-1 to TRBJ1-6; D ambiguous. This CDR3 has 12 amino acids. CDR1 is MGHRA, CDR2 YSYEKL, per germline. CDR3 sequence: CASSQFDSPFHF. In DNA, the CDR3 is TGCGCCAGCAGCCAATTTGACTCACCCTTCCACTTT.

Many counts were recorded for this clonotype. The chain recombines TRBV13 with TRBJ2-7; TRBD2 is a possible D gene (6 bases). The length of the CDR3 is 12 residues. Between the trimmed V and J ends, which lost 5 bases and 5 bases, there was a span of 10 bases. Germline loops: CDR1 PRHDT, CDR2 FYEKMQ (reference sequence). CDR3 loop: CASSRREDEQYF. The CDR3 nucleotides read TGTGCCAGCAGCAGAAGGGAGGACGAGCAGTACTTC.

The genes are TRBV2 and TRBJ2-3, with D unresolved. CDR3 length: 12 residues. Per the germline V gene, CDR1 is SNHLY and CDR2 is FYNNEI. V gave up 2 bases and J gave up 6 bases, with 6 bases separating them. CDR3 nucleotide sequence: TGTGCCAGCAGTGAAAGGGCCGATACGCAGTATTTT. Its translation: CASSERADTQYF.

The CDR3 sequence is CSVGVTYEQYF. The CDR3 DNA follows: TGCAGCGTTGGGGTCACCTACGAGCAGTACTTC. This chain joins TRBV29-1 and TRBJ2-7; D unclear. Germline CDR1 reads SQVTM; CDR2 reads ANQGSEA. The CDR3 consists of 11 residues. V was cut by 4 bases and J by 2 bases, with 6 bases left in between.

This clonotype was seen repeatedly, ten times or more. V and J are TRBV5-1 and TRBJ2-5; D gene unclear. This CDR3 has 17 amino acids. The V gene lost 1 base and the J gene lost 2 bases, with 18 bases spanning the gap. Germline assignment: CDR1 SGHRS and CDR2 YFSETQ. CDR3 DNA sequence: TGCGCCAGCAGCTTGACCAGTGTTAGAATTCGTCAAGAGACCCAGTACTTC. Translation: CASSLTSVRIRQETQYF.

J is TRBJ2-7 and V is TRBV20-1, with 10 bases aligning to TRBD2. This CDR3 has 13 amino acids. V shed 6 bases, J shed 2 bases, and the junction held 4 bases outside the gene matches. Germline-derived CDR1 and CDR2 are DFQATT and SNEGSKA (reference sequence). CDR3 nucleotides: TGCAGTGCCAGGAGCGGGAGGGCCTACGAGCAGTACTTC. This codes for CSARSGRAYEQYF.

This clonotype was counted only a few times. This chain connects TRBV7-9 to TRBJ2-7; 12 bases align to TRBD2. Germline values: CDR1 SEHNR, CDR2 FQNEAQ (reference sequence). With 5 bases clipped from V and 5 bases from J, the junction kept 7 bases outside the gene matches. This CDR3 has 15 residues. The CDR3 nucleotides read TGTGCCAGCAGCCAACCGGGACTAGCGGGCCACGAGCAGTACTTC. This encodes CASSQPGLAGHEQYF.

About this clonotype itself: One end of the junction varies from germline; a read error may be responsible. The chain has TRBV15 and TRBJ2-7, with 10 bases fitting TRBD1. Germline lookup yields CDR1 LNHNV and CDR2 YYDKDF (reference sequence). The CDR3 length is 15 residues. The CDR3 protein is CASSQDRDRGNEQYF. CDR3 bases: TGCGCCAGCAGCCAAGATCGGGACAGGGGAAACGAGCAGTACTTC.

This clonotype has at least ten counts. This rearrangement joins TRBV20-1 to TRBJ2-2; D is uncertain. Germline values: CDR1 DFQATT, CDR2 SNEGSKA (reference sequence). The CDR3 is made up of 11 amino acids. Trimming cost V 6 bases and J 6 bases, with 8 bases left between them. CDR3: CSASRAGELFF. CDR3 coding DNA: TGCAGTGCGTCCCGGGCCGGGGAGCTGTTTTTT.

The chain employs TRBV12-3 or TRBV12-4 and TRBJ1-5; D unresolved. The germline V and J ends were trimmed by 2 bases and 14 bases, with 13 bases remaining between them. CDR3 length: 12 residues. As DNA, the CDR3 is TGTGCCAGCAGTTTACGACTCAACCACGAGCATTTT. This translates into CASSLRLNHEHF.

The table lists this clonotype with many counts. With a much larger clone just one base away, this may be a read error. The chain has TRBV10-3 and TRBJ1-1; tentative D call: TRBD1 (5 bases). The V end was cut by 7 bases, the J end by 4 bases, with 13 bases between. CDR1 is ENHRY and CDR2 is SYGVKD in the germline V gene. CDR3 length: 13 residues. The CDR3 loop reads CAITGTVSTEAFF. As DNA, the CDR3 is TGTGCCATCACCGGGACGGTGAGCACTGAAGCTTTCTTT.

This clonotype was recorded a few times. This chain uses TRBV30 with TRBJ2-2; D gene uncertain. V dropped 4 bases and J dropped 5 bases, with 11 bases sitting between them. CDR1 GTSNPN and CDR2 SVGIG come from the germline V gene (reference sequence). The CDR3 runs 13 residues. CDR3 residues: CAWNPQNTGELFF. The CDR3 DNA sequence: TGTGCCTGGAATCCACAGAATACCGGGGAGCTGTTTTTT.

This clonotype appeared a single time. One end of the junction fails to match germline, which may point to a read error. This sequence joins TRBV5-5 and TRBJ1-2, with D uncertain. The CDR3 runs to 14 residues. Germline lookup yields CDR1 SGHKS and CDR2 YYEKEE (reference sequence). CDR3 protein: CASSQGSHNYGYTF. CDR3 nucleotide sequence: TGCGCCAGCAGCCAAGGGAGCCATAACTATGGCTACACCTTC.

This clonotype was counted many times. The chain links TRBV7-8 to TRBJ2-6, with D possibly being TRBD2 (6 bases). The V end lost 1 base, the J end lost 4 bases, and 8 bases lay between the germline ends. The CDR3 loop spans 15 amino acids. The germline CDR1 and CDR2 sequences are SGHVS and FQNEAQ. As DNA, the CDR3 is TGTGCCAGCAGCTTAGGGGCGGGGGGGGCCAACGTCCTGACTTTC. It yields the protein CASSLGAGGANVLTF.

V gene TRBV2 combines with J gene TRBJ2-2; no clear D. The germline CDR1 and CDR2 sequences are SNHLY and FYNNEI. V was clipped by 0 bases and J by 1 base, with 9 bases between them. The CDR3 is made up of 16 amino acids. CDR3 sequence (DNA): TGTGCCAGCAGTGAAGCCGCGGATATGAACACCGGGGAGCTGTTTTTT. Translation: CASSEAADMNTGELFF.

The chain recombines TRBV29-1 with TRBJ1-3; no firm D call. This CDR3 has 11 residues. V was pared by 8 bases and J by 4 bases, with 9 bases between. The germline CDR1 and CDR2 sequences are SQVTM and ANQGSEA. CDR3 region: CSLETGNTIYF. CDR3 in DNA: TGCAGCTTAGAGACAGGAAACACCATATATTTT. The full variable domain, its missing parts supplied by reference TRBV29-1 and TRBJ1-3, is SAVISQKPSRDICQRGTSLTIQCQVDSQVTMMFWYRQQPGQSLTLIATANQGSEATYESGFVIDKFPISRPNLTFSTLTVSNMSPEDSSIYLCSLETGNTIYFGEGSWLTVV.

The chain employs TRBV11-2 and TRBJ1-6, with D unclear. V was cut by 5 bases and J by 7 bases, with 12 bases left in between. Germline CDR1 SGHAT, CDR2 FQNNGV. This CDR3 is 14 amino acids long. For the CDR3, the DNA is TGTGCCAGCAGCCCCAACGGGAGCAATTCACCCCTCCACTTT. Amino acid sequence: CASSPNGSNSPLHF.

This clonotype occurred many times. The chain links TRBV5-1 to TRBJ1-6; TRBD1 agrees at 8 bases. This CDR3 comprises 15 residues. Germline loops: CDR1 SGHRS, CDR2 YFSETQ. The J segment lost 8 bases and the V segment lost 5 bases, leaving 9 bases of the junction unmatched. In DNA form, the CDR3 reads TGCGCCAGCAGTTTGAGGACAGGGTCGGATTCACCCCTCCACTTT. This gives the protein CASSLRTGSDSPLHF.

This clonotype was observed once. V usage is TRBV10-3 and J usage is TRBJ2-2; D is unresolved. V lost 3 bases and J 4 bases, leaving 12 bases between the germline ends. Per the germline V gene, CDR1 is ENHRY and CDR2 is SYGVKD. The CDR3 runs 15 residues. The CDR3 protein is CAISDWADGTGELFF. The CDR3 nucleotides read TGTGCCATCAGTGATTGGGCCGACGGCACCGGGGAGCTGTTTTTT.

The chain employs TRBV2 and TRBJ1-1; 9 nucleotides line up with TRBD1. CDR1 is SNHLY and CDR2 is FYNNEI in the germline V gene. This CDR3 spans 14 amino acids. Trimming cost V 5 bases and J 5 bases; bases outside gene matches: 6. CDR3: CASSPLTGGTEAFF. CDR3 bases: TGTGCCAGCAGTCCCCTGACAGGGGGGACTGAAGCTTTCTTT.